A single T cell receptor beta chain is shown here with its context. The sample belongs to a study of CD8 T cells in Susac syndrome. Study as a whole: Treatment status at blood draw for the Susac syndrome patients was therapy-naive, corticosteroids, or intravenous immunoglobulin alone.

With 3 bases removed from V and 4 bases from J, the gap between germline ends came to 12 bases. The V gene's germline CDR1 is LGHDT and CDR2 YNNKEL (reference sequence). This CDR3 is built from 14 residues. An amount of RNA that ranged from roughly 0.45 to 1 ug was reverse transcribed with random hexamers. MiXCR, applied by TCRdb to the immunoSEQ multiplex PCR reads, yields one record per CDR3 protein. The sample holds 200,000 or so distinct CDR3 sequences, approximately 95% seen once. Diagnostic criteria defined recently for definite or probable disease were met by the Susac syndrome patients. The chain recombines TRBV3-1 with TRBJ2-5, with a weak D call TRBD2 (6 bases). Sequencing used CD4+ T cells from PBMCs. This clonotype originated in a human donor with Susac syndrome. The CDR3 bases are TGTGCCAGCAGCCAGCGGGGTGGGTCAGAGACCCAGTACTTC. Its protein product is CASSQRGGSETQYF.